These 21 T cell receptor beta chains came from one sample sequenced in a study of blood T cell repertoires in COVID-19. Produced via immunoSEQ multiplex PCR; TCRdb's table is partial and in-frame only. This sample carries about 340,000 clones, 83% of them seen once, and the ten largest clones take around 3%. Sequences were obtained from peripheral blood. The receptors originated from a young man with active or convalescent COVID-19.

The chain recombines TRBV9 with TRBJ1-4, with TRBD1 as a possible D gene (6 bases). This CDR3 comprises 14 residues. Germline V lookup: CDR1 SGDLS, CDR2 YYNGEE. V gave up 4 bases and J gave up 2 bases, with 9 bases separating them. The CDR3 bases are TGTGCCAGCAGCTGGGGGCTCACTAATGAAAAACTGTTTTTT. It is translated as CASSWGLTNEKLFF.

The chain is built from TRBV7-3 and TRBJ2-3; no clear D. There are 16 residues in the CDR3. The germline gives CDR1 SGHTA, CDR2 FQGTGA. Trimming took 3 bases from V and 2 from J, leaving 15 bases between them. The CDR3 reads CASSFLERLLTDTQYF. The CDR3 bases are TGTGCCAGCAGCTTTCTTGAGAGACTCCTCACAGATACGCAGTATTTT.

The V call is TRBV27, the J call TRBJ2-3; TRBD2 might be the D (5 bases). Looked up from germline, CDR1 is MNHEY and CDR2 is SMNVEV (reference sequence). This CDR3 region has 14 residues. Trimming shortened V by 6 bases and J by 2 bases, and 12 bases separated the two germline ends. The DNA for the CDR3 is TGTGCCAGCAGGGTGGACTTTCTCACAGATACGCAGTATTTT. Residues: CASRVDFLTDTQYF.

The chain has TRBV7-2 and TRBJ1-2; perhaps TRBD1 as D (5 bases). Trimming left V 2 bases short and J 7 bases short, with 14 bases between. Germline CDR1 reads SGHTA; CDR2 reads FQGNSA. The CDR3 has 14 amino acids. CDR3: CASSLSQGAPGYTF. In DNA, the CDR3 is TGTGCCAGCAGCTTATCGCAGGGTGCCCCTGGCTACACCTTC. Full variable domain (missing parts from reference TRBV7-2 and TRBJ1-2): GAGVSQSPSNKVTEKGKDVELRCDPISGHTALYWYRQSLGQGLEFLIYFQGNSAPDKSGLPSDRFSAERTGGSVSTLTIQRTQQEDSAVYLCASSLSQGAPGYTFGSGTRLTVV.

The chain combines TRBV24-1 with TRBJ2-3, with D unresolved. CDR3 length: 14 residues. V dropped 4 bases and J dropped 0 bases, with 7 bases sitting between them. CDR1 is KGHDR, CDR2 SFDVKD, per germline. CDR3 protein: CATSERVSTDTQYF. CDR3 bases: TGTGCCACCAGTGAAAGAGTAAGCACAGATACGCAGTATTTT.

This clone was recorded once. The chain couples TRBV19 to TRBJ2-1; 7 bases are a match to TRBD2. The germline CDR1 and CDR2 sequences are LNHDA and SQIVND (reference sequence). Trimming cost V 8 bases and J 4 bases; bases outside gene matches: 2. This CDR3 contains 12 residues. This CDR3 is CASGGVYNEQFF. Here the CDR3 DNA reads TGTGCCAGTGGGGGGGTTTACAATGAGCAGTTCTTC.

V usage is TRBV7-2 and J usage is TRBJ1-5; D possibly corresponds to TRBD1 (6 bases). From germline, CDR1 is SGHTA and CDR2 FQGNSA. This CDR3 region has 13 residues. Trimming cost V 10 bases and J 0 bases, with 10 bases left between them. CDR3 DNA: TGTGCCACCGGACAGAATAGCAATCAGCCCCAGCATTTT. Protein sequence: CATGQNSNQPQHF.

The chain carries TRBV4-1 and TRBJ2-6, with D tentatively TRBD2 (5 bases). Trimming took off 4 bases at V and 0 bases at J, with 16 bases between the two ends. Germline assignment: CDR1 MGHRA and CDR2 YSYEKL. The CDR3 consists of 18 residues. CDR3 protein: CASSPGIARGSGANVLTF. The CDR3 nucleotides read TGCGCCAGCAGCCCGGGAATAGCAAGAGGCTCTGGGGCCAACGTCCTGACTTTC.

This clone has just a few counts. The V and J genes are TRBV18 and TRBJ1-2; 8 nucleotides align to TRBD1. V shed 5 bases and J 5 bases; nucleotides not matched to a gene: 7. The CDR3 runs to 14 residues. Looked up from germline, CDR1 is KGHSH and CDR2 is LQKENI. CDR3 region: CASSLGQGGYGYTF. DNA of the CDR3: TGTGCCAGCTCATTAGGACAGGGAGGATATGGCTACACCTTC. Based on the CDR3 plus reference TRBV18 and TRBJ1-2, the full variable domain is NAGVMQNPRHLVRRRGQEARLRCSPMKGHSHVYWYRQLPEEGLKFMVYLQKENIIDESGMPKERFSAEFPKEGPSILRIQQVVRGDSAAYFCASSLGQGGYGYTFGSGTRLTVV.

The V call is TRBV5-4, the J call TRBJ1-1; 8 bases agree with TRBD1. V was pared by 5 bases and J by 0 bases, with 6 bases of the junction left unmatched. CDR1 is SGHNT, CDR2 YYREEE, per germline (reference sequence). This CDR3 contains 15 residues. The CDR3: CASSSGTGLNTEAFF. CDR3 nucleotide sequence: TGTGCCAGCAGTTCCGGGACAGGCCTGAACACTGAAGCTTTCTTT. Together with reference TRBV5-4 and TRBJ1-1, the CDR3 gives the full variable domain: ETGVTQSPTHLIKTRGQQVTLRCSSQSGHNTVSWYQQALGQGPQFIFQYYREEENGRGNFPPRFSGLQFPNYSSELNVNALELDDSALYLCASSSGTGLNTEAFFGQGTRLTVV.

The chain recombines TRBV19 with TRBJ2-1; 10 bases match TRBD1. The CDR3 consists of 15 residues. Germline V CDR1 and CDR2: LNHDA, SQIVND (reference sequence). The V gene end was trimmed by 3 bases and the J gene end by 12 bases; junction bases not matched to a gene: 11. The CDR3 protein is CASSMGQGTPEGQFF. CDR3 nucleotide sequence: TGTGCCAGTAGTATGGGACAGGGGACCCCTGAGGGGCAGTTCTTC.

This clone was seen only once. The genes are TRBV7-2 and TRBJ1-6, with a possible D match to TRBD1 (6 bases). Trimming cost V 5 bases and J 2 bases, with 13 bases left between them. CDR1 is SGHTA and CDR2 is FQGNSA in the germline V gene. The CDR3 runs to 16 residues. In nucleotides, the CDR3 is TGTGCCAGCAGCGCCGACAGGCCCGCCTATAATTCACCCCTCCACTTT. This sequence encodes CASSADRPAYNSPLHF. The complete variable domain, with remaining parts taken from reference TRBV7-2 and TRBJ1-6, reads GAGVSQSPSNKVTEKGKDVELRCDPISGHTALYWYRQSLGQGLEFLIYFQGNSAPDKSGLPSDRFSAERTGGSVSTLTIQRTQQEDSAVYLCASSADRPAYNSPLHFGNGTRLTVT.

This chain uses TRBV9 with TRBJ1-2; a possible D gene is TRBD1 (5 bases). Trimming took 0 bases from V and 10 from J, leaving 19 bases between them. The CDR3 has 15 amino acids. Germline V gives CDR1 SGDLS, CDR2 YYNGEE. The DNA of the CDR3 is TGTGCCAGCAGCGTAGATCCCCTCAGGGCATCCCCCTACACCTTC. It encodes CASSVDPLRASPYTF.

The chain's CDR3 is CASSPRAGVYNEQFF. As DNA, the CDR3 is TGCGCCAGCAGCCCTAGGGCCGGGGTTTACAATGAGCAGTTCTTC. The rearrangement links TRBV4-1 to TRBJ2-1; D may be TRBD2 (5 bases). V lost 4 bases, J lost 4 bases, and 14 bases lay in between. Germline assignment: CDR1 MGHRA and CDR2 YSYEKL. This CDR3 has 15 amino acids.

DNA for the CDR3: TGCGCCAGCAGCCAAGGGGACAAGAGACCCCTCCACTTT. Translation: CASSQGDKRPLHF. The chain uses TRBV4-1 and TRBJ1-6; tentatively, D is TRBD1 (6 bases). The germline V and J ends were trimmed by 1 base and 12 bases, with 10 bases remaining between them. The CDR3 runs to 13 residues. Looked up from germline, CDR1 is MGHRA and CDR2 is YSYEKL.

This clone has only one observation. The genes are TRBV11-3 and TRBJ2-7; D may be TRBD2 (6 bases). Trimming took off 5 bases at V and 6 bases at J, with 17 bases between the two ends. The V gene's germline CDR1 is SGHNT and CDR2 YENEEA. CDR3 size: 14 residues. The CDR3 coding sequence is TGTGCCAGCAGCCCCGCCCCGGGGGTAGGCGAGCAGTACTTC. It encodes CASSPAPGVGEQYF.

This clone was counted ten times or more. The chain carries TRBV28 and TRBJ2-1; 10 nucleotides match TRBD2. The CDR3 sequence is 16 residues long. Germline assignment: CDR1 MDHEN and CDR2 SYDVKM. The trim removed 7 bases at V and 4 bases at J, leaving 10 bases unmatched. CDR3 sequence: CASITPGLANYNEQFF. Here the CDR3 DNA reads TGTGCCAGCATAACCCCGGGACTAGCGAATTACAATGAGCAGTTCTTC. Drawing the rest from reference TRBV28 and TRBJ2-1, the complete variable domain is DVKVTQSSRYLVKRTGEKVFLECVQDMDHENMFWYRQDPGLGLRLIYFSYDVKMKEKGDIPEGYSVSREKKERFSLILESASTNQTSMYLCASITPGLANYNEQFFGPGTRLTVL.

The V gene is TRBV5-4, the J gene TRBJ2-3; 7 bases agree with TRBD2. The germline gives CDR1 SGHNT, CDR2 YYREEE (reference sequence). The V segment lost 2 bases and the J segment 1 base; nucleotides outside the gene matches: 7. The CDR3 length is 16 residues. DNA for the CDR3: TGTGCCAGCAGCTTCGGGGCTAGCGGAGGCACAGATACGCAGTATTTT. It codes for CASSFGASGGTDTQYF.

This clone showed up many times. The V and J genes are TRBV19 and TRBJ2-3; 9 bases line up with TRBD2. In germline, CDR1 is LNHDA, CDR2 SQIVND (reference sequence). The CDR3 extends over 16 amino acids. Trimming cost V 6 bases and J 2 bases; bases outside gene matches: 9. CDR3 region: CASSHVAGEATDTQYF. The CDR3 nucleotides read TGTGCCAGTAGCCACGTAGCGGGGGAGGCCACAGATACGCAGTATTTT.

The chain uses TRBV29-1 and TRBJ2-5; maybe TRBD2 (6 bases). Germline CDR1 and CDR2: SQVTM and ANQGSEA. The CDR3 is 12 amino acids. Deletions cut 1 base from V and 5 bases from J, with 8 bases between. The chain's CDR3 is CSVEAGGETQYF. Here the CDR3 DNA reads TGCAGCGTTGAAGCAGGAGGGGAGACCCAGTACTTC.

The chain couples TRBV19 to TRBJ1-6; TRBD1 matches at 8 bases. The V and J ends lost 3 bases and 8 bases, in that order; junction bases with no gene match: 9. The CDR3 has 16 amino acids. The V gene's germline CDR1 is LNHDA and CDR2 SQIVND (reference sequence). The CDR3 DNA reads as TGTGCCAGTAGTATCCCCACAGGGGGTATCGATTCACCCCTCCACTTT. Protein product: CASSIPTGGIDSPLHF.